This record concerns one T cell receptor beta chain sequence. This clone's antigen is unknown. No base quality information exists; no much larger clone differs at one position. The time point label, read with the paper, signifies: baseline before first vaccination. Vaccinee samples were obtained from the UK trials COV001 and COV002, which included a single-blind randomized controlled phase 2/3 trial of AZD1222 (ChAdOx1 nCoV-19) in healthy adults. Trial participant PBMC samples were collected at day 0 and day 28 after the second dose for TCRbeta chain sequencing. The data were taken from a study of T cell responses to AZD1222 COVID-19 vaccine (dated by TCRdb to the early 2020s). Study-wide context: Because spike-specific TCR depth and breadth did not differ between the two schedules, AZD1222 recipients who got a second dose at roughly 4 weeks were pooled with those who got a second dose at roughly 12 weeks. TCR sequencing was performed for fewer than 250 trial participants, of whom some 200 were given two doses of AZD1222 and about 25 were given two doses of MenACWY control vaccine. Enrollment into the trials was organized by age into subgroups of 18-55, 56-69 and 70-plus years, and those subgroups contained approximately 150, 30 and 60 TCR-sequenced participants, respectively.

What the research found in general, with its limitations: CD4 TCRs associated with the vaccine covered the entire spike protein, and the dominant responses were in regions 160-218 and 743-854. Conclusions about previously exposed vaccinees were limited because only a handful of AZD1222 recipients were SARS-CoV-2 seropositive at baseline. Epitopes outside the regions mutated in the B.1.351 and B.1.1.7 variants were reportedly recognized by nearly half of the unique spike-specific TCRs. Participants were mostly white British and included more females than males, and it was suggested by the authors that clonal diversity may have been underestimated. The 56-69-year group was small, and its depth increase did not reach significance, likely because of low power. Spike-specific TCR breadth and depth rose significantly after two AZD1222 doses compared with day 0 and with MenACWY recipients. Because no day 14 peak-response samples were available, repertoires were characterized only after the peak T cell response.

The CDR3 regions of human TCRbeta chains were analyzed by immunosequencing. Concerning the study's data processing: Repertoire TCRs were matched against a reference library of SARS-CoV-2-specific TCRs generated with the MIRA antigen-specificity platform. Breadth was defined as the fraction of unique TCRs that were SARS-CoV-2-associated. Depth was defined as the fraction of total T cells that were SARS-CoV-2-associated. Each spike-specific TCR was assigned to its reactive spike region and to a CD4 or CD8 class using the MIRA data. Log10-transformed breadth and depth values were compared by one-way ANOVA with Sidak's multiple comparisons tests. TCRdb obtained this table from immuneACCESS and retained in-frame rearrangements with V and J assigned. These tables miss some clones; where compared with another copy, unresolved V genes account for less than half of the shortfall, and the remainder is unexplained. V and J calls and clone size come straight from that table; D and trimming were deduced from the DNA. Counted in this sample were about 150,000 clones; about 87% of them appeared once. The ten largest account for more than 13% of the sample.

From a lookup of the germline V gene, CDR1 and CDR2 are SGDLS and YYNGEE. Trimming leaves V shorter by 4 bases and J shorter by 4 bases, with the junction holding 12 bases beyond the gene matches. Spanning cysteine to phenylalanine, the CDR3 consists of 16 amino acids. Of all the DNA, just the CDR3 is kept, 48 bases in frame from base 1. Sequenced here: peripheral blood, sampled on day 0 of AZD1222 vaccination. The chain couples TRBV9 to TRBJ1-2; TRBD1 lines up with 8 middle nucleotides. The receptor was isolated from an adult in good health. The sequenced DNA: TGTGCCAGCAGCTTTTTGGGGCAGGGGGCGGGCTATGGCTACACCTTC. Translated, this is CASSFLGQGAGYGYTF.